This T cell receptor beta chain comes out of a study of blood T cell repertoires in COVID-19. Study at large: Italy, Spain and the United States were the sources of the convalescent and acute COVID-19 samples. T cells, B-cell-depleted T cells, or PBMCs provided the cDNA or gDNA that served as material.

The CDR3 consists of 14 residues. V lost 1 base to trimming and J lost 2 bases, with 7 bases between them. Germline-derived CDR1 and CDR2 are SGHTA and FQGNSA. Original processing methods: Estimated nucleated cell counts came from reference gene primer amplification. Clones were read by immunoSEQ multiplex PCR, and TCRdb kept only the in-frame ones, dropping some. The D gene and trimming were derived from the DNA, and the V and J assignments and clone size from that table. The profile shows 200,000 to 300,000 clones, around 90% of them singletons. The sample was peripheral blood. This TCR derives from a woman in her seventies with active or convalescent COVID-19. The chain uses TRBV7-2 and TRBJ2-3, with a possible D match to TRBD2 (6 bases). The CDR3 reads CASSLGGLTDTQYF. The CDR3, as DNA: TGTGCCAGCAGCTTAGGGGGACTCACAGATACGCAGTATTTT.